Shown below are 18 T cell receptor beta chains from a single sample sequenced in a study of T cell repertoires in cytomegalovirus infection. The antigens of these receptors remain unknown. TCRdb itself ran the reads through MiXCR, one entry per CDR3 protein. The profile shows roughly 990,000 distinct CDR3 sequences, roughly a third of them singletons. The sequencing here drew on cultured CD8+ T cells from PBMCs, taken from culture after CMV antigen stimulation. The receptors come from a human donor in good health (CMV status not recorded). Some clones in this sample may be carry-over from other donors' samples.

This clonotype was detected many times. The chain carries TRBV7-6 and TRBJ2-7; D is undetermined. Germline loops: CDR1 SGHVS, CDR2 FNYEAQ. The CDR3 is 15 residues long. Trimming removed 1 base at V and 3 bases at J, with 13 bases between. In DNA form, the CDR3 reads TGTGCCAGCAGCTTAGAGGCAGCAAATAACTACGAGCAGTACTTC. It translates to CASSLEAANNYEQYF. The variable domain in full, with the rest retrieved from reference TRBV7-6 and TRBJ2-7, is GAGVSQSPRYKVTKRGQDVALRCDPISGHVSLYWYRQALGQGPEFLTYFNYEAQQDKSGLPNDRFSAERPEGSISTLTIQRTEQRDSAMYRCASSLEAANNYEQYFGPGTRLTVT.

This clonotype has a handful of counts. The J gene is TRBJ2-7, the V gene TRBV19; the match to TRBD2 covers 12 bases. The CDR3 runs 15 residues. The germline gives CDR1 LNHDA, CDR2 SQIVND (reference sequence). With V trimmed by 5 bases and J by 2 bases, 4 bases remained unmatched. The CDR3 region is CASSHGLAGTYEQYF. The CDR3 DNA sequence: TGTGCCAGTAGTCACGGACTAGCGGGGACCTACGAGCAGTACTTC.

This clonotype was found many times. V gene TRBV11-3 combines with J gene TRBJ2-3; 8 nucleotides agree with TRBD2. The CDR3 loop spans 16 amino acids. V trimming: 3 bases; J trimming: 7 bases; junction bases outside the gene matches: 12. Germline V gives CDR1 SGHNT, CDR2 YENEEA. The CDR3 sequence: CASSFSSGYTQYTQYF. DNA of the CDR3: TGTGCCAGCAGCTTTTCTAGCGGGTACACACAATATACGCAGTATTTT. Variable domain in full (rest from reference TRBV11-3 and TRBJ2-3): EAGVVQSPRYKIIEKKQPVAFWCNPISGHNTLYWYLQNLGQGPELLIRYENEEAVDDSQLPKDRFSAERLKGVDSTLKIQPAELGDSAVYLCASSFSSGYTQYTQYFGPGTRLTVL.

As for this clonotype: This clone may be a read error of a much larger clone one base away. The chain employs TRBV5-1 and TRBJ2-5, with D possibly TRBD1 on 6 matching bases. Germline V lookup: CDR1 SGHRS, CDR2 YFSETQ. The CDR3 consists of 14 residues. V lost 3 bases and J 1 base, leaving 10 bases between the germline ends. The CDR3 region is CASSSAGVQETQYF. The CDR3 nucleotides read TGCGCCAGCAGCTCGGCAGGGGTCCAAGAGACCCAGTACTTC.

This clonotype was seen at least ten times. The chain combines TRBV7-8 with TRBJ2-5; D is unresolved. The CDR3 totals 11 residues. The V gene lost 5 bases and the J gene lost 7 bases, with 8 bases spanning the gap. Germline V lookup: CDR1 SGHVS, CDR2 FQNEAQ. The CDR3 DNA follows: TGTGCCAGCAGCCCAGAGGTGACCCAGTACTTC. This sequence encodes CASSPEVTQYF.

V gene TRBV10-3 combines with J gene TRBJ2-1; D is undetermined. Trimming removed 4 bases at V and 5 bases at J, with 6 bases between. The germline CDR1 and CDR2 sequences are ENHRY and SYGVKD. The CDR3 loop spans 12 amino acids. CDR3 amino acids: CAISGRDNEQFF. DNA for the CDR3: TGTGCCATCAGTGGCAGAGACAATGAGCAGTTCTTC.

Of note for this clonotype: The conserved final phenylalanine or tryptophan is absent from the CDR3, which likely points to a read error. The rearrangement links TRBV5-4 to TRBJ1-1, with D possibly TRBD1 on 5 matching bases. Per the germline V gene, CDR1 is SGHNT and CDR2 is YYREEE (reference sequence). V was shortened by 2 bases and J by 0 bases, with 17 bases between the two germline ends. CDR3 length equals 17 residues. The CDR3 DNA reads as TGTGCCAGCAGCTTTTTAGACATGGGACTGATGAACACTGAAGCTTTCCTT. Amino acid sequence: CASSFLDMGLMNTEAFL.

This chain uses TRBV7-9 with TRBJ2-5; D is unclear. The CDR3 covers 14 residues. Trimming shortened V by 6 bases and J by 5 bases, and 16 bases separated the two germline ends. Germline CDR1 SEHNR, CDR2 FQNEAQ (reference sequence). The CDR3 DNA follows: TGTGCCAGCAGGGCCCAAGACCTCCGGGAGACCCAGTACTTC. Translation: CASRAQDLRETQYF. Combining the CDR3 with reference TRBV7-9 and TRBJ2-5 gives the whole variable domain DTGVSQNPRHKITKRGQNVTFRCDPISEHNRLYWYRQTLGQGPEFLTYFQNEAQLEKSRLLSDRFSAERPKGSFSTLEIQRTEQGDSAMYLCASRAQDLRETQYFGPGTRLLVL.

This chain uses TRBV9 with TRBJ2-3; TRBD2 is a possible D gene (7 bases). The CDR3 spans 17 residues. Germline V gene lookup returns CDR1 SGDLS and CDR2 YYNGEE. Trimming took 0 bases from V and 2 from J, leaving 16 bases between them. The CDR3: CASSVEGSGGHTDTQYF. The CDR3 region has the DNA TGTGCCAGCAGCGTAGAAGGATCGGGGGGCCACACAGATACGCAGTATTTT.

The rearrangement links TRBV9 to TRBJ2-1, with D unclear. Trimming shortened V by 7 bases and J by 2 bases, and 10 bases separated the two germline ends. Germline V gene data show CDR1 as SGDLS and CDR2 as YYNGEE. The CDR3 has 13 amino acids. The CDR3: CASGDGTYNEQFF. CDR3 bases: TGTGCCAGCGGAGACGGAACCTACAATGAGCAGTTCTTC. The entire variable domain, with the rest obtained from reference TRBV9 and TRBJ2-1, is as follows: DSGVTQTPKHLITATGQRVTLRCSPRSGDLSVYWYQQSLDQGLQFLIQYYNGEERAKGNILERFSAQQFPDLHSELNLSSLELGDSALYFCASGDGTYNEQFFGPGTRLTVL.

The genes are TRBV12-5 and TRBJ2-2; D may correspond to TRBD1 or TRBD2 (5 bases each). The V end was cut by 3 bases, the J end by 0 bases, with 11 bases between. The CDR3 extends over 16 amino acids. Germline V CDR1 and CDR2: LGHNT, FRNRAP. The CDR3 nucleotides are TGTGCTAGTGGTTTCGGGACGGCCGCGAACACCGGGGAGCTGTTTTTT. It is translated as CASGFGTAANTGELFF.

The CDR3 sequence is CASSYRTEYNEQFF. The DNA of the CDR3 is TGTGCCAGCAGTTACCGGACAGAATACAATGAGCAGTTCTTC. This chain uses TRBV6-5 with TRBJ2-1; tentative D call: TRBD1 (6 bases). V shed 2 bases and J shed 4 bases, with 9 bases lying between them. The CDR3 length is 14 residues. The germline CDR1 and CDR2 sequences are MNHEY and SVGAGI.

This clonotype was seen repeatedly, ten times or more. V gene TRBV12-3 or TRBV12-4 combines with J gene TRBJ2-5; 8 nucleotides agree with TRBD1. This CDR3 is 15 amino acids long. With 6 bases clipped from V and 4 bases from J, the junction kept 10 bases outside the gene matches. The CDR3 region is CASSPRTGRGETQYF. The CDR3 DNA reads TGTGCCAGCAGCCCCCGGACAGGGCGCGGAGAGACCCAGTACTTC.

This clonotype was picked up a small number of times. CDR3 bases: TGCGCCAGCAGCCAAGGTTGGGGAAACATGAACACTGAAGCTTTCTTT. Its protein is CASSQGWGNMNTEAFF. The chain uses TRBV4-1 and TRBJ1-1, with D unclear. This CDR3 spans 16 amino acids. Trimming stripped 1 base from V and 0 bases from J, with 12 bases between. Germline CDR1 reads MGHRA; CDR2 reads YSYEKL.

This chain uses TRBV27 with TRBJ1-2; the match to TRBD1 covers 9 bases. J lost 4 bases, V lost 2 bases, and 5 bases had no gene match. The CDR3 sequence is 15 residues long. The germline V gene encodes CDR1 MNHEY and CDR2 SMNVEV (reference sequence). The CDR3 DNA sequence: TGTGCCAGCAGTTTACTGGGACAGGGCTTCTATGGCTACACCTTC. Translated: CASSLLGQGFYGYTF.

This sequence joins TRBV7-9 and TRBJ1-6, with TRBD1 as a possible D gene (5 bases). The V and J ends lost 5 bases and 7 bases respectively, with 18 bases between them. Germline-derived CDR1 and CDR2 are SEHNR and FQNEAQ (reference sequence). This CDR3 comprises 16 residues. The CDR3 loop reads CASSRYYRRGNSPLHF. CDR3 DNA sequence: TGTGCCAGCAGCCGATATTACCGCCGGGGGAATTCACCCCTCCACTTT.

This clonotype was seen a handful of times. The chain links TRBV7-9 to TRBJ1-2, with D maybe TRBD1 (5 bases). Germline values: CDR1 SEHNR, CDR2 FQNEAQ (reference sequence). This CDR3 has 14 amino acids. Trimming took off 7 bases at V and 3 bases at J, with 15 bases between the two ends. CDR3 protein: CASTLSGTDYGYTF. The CDR3 DNA follows: TGTGCCAGCACCCTAAGTGGGACGGACTATGGCTACACCTTC.

This clonotype came up a few times. The chain recombines TRBV6-2 or TRBV6-3 with TRBJ1-6; 7 positions match TRBD1. The germline gives CDR1 MNHEY, CDR2 SVGEGT. The J segment lost 13 bases and the V segment lost 8 bases, leaving 14 bases of the junction unmatched. This CDR3 region has 14 residues. The DNA of the CDR3 is TGTGCCAGCGGCAGAAAAGACAGGGCTTGGCCCCTCCACTTT. Its protein is CASGRKDRAWPLHF.